These T cell receptor beta chains were read from a single sample in a study of cytomegalovirus exposure and HLA in healthy donors. Libraries were prepared by immunoSEQ multiplex PCR; TCRdb keeps only in-frame clonotypes and omits some of them. The repertoire table contains around 110,000 clones. Sequencing was performed on PBMCs. These receptors came from a man aged 30 to 45 in good health and CMV-seronegative. Each CDR3 is given with its conserved first and last residue. A D gene is named only where the DNA matches it firmly.

d_call v_call cdr3_aa
TRBD2 TRBV13 CASSSQETSSHYEQYF
TRBD2 TRBV9 CASSISRGRFRAGANVLTF
TRBD1 TRBV5-6 CASSFQGAKTDTQYF
. TRBV7-9 CASNKGEGYTEAFF
. TRBV14 CASSQDLNTEAFF
. TRBV7-9 CASSSPEEGRTEAFF
TRBD2 TRBV30 CAWSGLAGGETQYF
TRBD1 TRBV7-9 CASSLDRGTSREQYF
. TRBV4-3 CASSQDLDWAGAQLFF
. TRBV4-2 CASSLGVTGRPHEQYF
. TRBV5-1 CASSLVEAGVVYGYTF
. TRBV19 CASSGRTDYNSPLHF
. TRBV11-2 CASSPGVGYPTDTQYF